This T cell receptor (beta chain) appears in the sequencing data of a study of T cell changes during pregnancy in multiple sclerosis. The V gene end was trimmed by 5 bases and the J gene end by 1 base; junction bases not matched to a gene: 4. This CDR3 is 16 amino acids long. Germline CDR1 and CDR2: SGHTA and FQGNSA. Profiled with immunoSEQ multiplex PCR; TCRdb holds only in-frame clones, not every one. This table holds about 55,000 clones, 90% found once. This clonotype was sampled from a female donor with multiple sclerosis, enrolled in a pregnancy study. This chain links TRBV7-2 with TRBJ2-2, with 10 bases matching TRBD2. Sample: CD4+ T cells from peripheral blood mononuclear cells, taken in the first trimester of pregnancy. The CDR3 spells CASSARLAGNTGELFF. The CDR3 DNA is TGTGCCAGCAGCGCCCGACTAGCGGGGAACACCGGGGAGCTGTTTTTT.